This T cell receptor beta chain stems from a study of blood T cell repertoires in COVID-19. For the study at large: The origin of the acute and convalescent COVID-19 samples was the United States, Italy and Spain. Sources were T cells, B-cell-depleted T cells, or PBMCs; the material itself was cDNA or gDNA.

Original methodology: Reference gene primer amplification yielded estimated nucleated cell counts. Assay used: immunoSEQ multiplex PCR; TCRdb lists only in-frame clones, some missing. The V and J calls and clone size were taken over from that table, and D and trimming were inferred from the DNA. The table has around 300,000 clones, about 83% seen once. This clone showed up just a few times. The specimen sequenced was peripheral blood. This TCR derives from a man aged 30 to 45 with active or convalescent COVID-19.

CDR3 sequence (DNA): TGTGCCAGCAGCAACGTGGGGCGCACCTACGAGCAGTACTTC. It is translated as CASSNVGRTYEQYF. This chain connects TRBV5-4 to TRBJ2-7; tentatively, D is TRBD1 (5 bases). V was cut by 4 bases and J by 2 bases, with 13 bases left in between. The CDR3 has 14 amino acids. Germline assignment: CDR1 SGHNT and CDR2 YYREEE (reference sequence).